The 9 T cell receptor beta chains presented below share a single source sample, sequenced in a study of CD8 T cells in ankylosing spondylitis. In TCRdb, the 5' RACE reads were re-called with MiXCR into one record per CDR3 protein. This sample carries 250,000 to 400,000 distinct CDR3 sequences, under 14% of them seen once, and the ten largest clones take roughly 9%. Source material: blood, either unsorted or a sorted T cell fraction (not recorded which). The receptors were gathered from a female donor with ankylosing spondylitis or in good health (not recorded which).

This clonotype was recorded many times. The chain carries TRBV6-1 and TRBJ1-5; a possible D gene is TRBD1 (5 bases). Trimming cost V 7 bases and J 5 bases, with 12 bases left between them. From germline, CDR1 is MNHNS and CDR2 SASEGT. The length of the CDR3 is 13 residues. CDR3 in amino acids: CASITAGDQPQHF. CDR3 coding DNA: TGTGCCAGCATCACCGCGGGGGATCAGCCCCAGCATTTT.

This clonotype was seen only a few times. V and J are TRBV5-5 and TRBJ2-1, with 14 bases fitting TRBD2. CDR1 SGHKS and CDR2 YYEKEE come from the germline V gene (reference sequence). The CDR3 covers 15 residues. The junction had 3 bases not matched to a gene; V was cut back by 4 bases and J by 6 bases. CDR3 in amino acids: CASSLTSGGVNEQFF. The CDR3 DNA is TGTGCCAGCAGCCTGACTAGCGGGGGGGTCAATGAGCAGTTCTTC.

At least ten counts were recorded for this clonotype. The J gene is TRBJ2-1, the V gene TRBV20-1; D might be TRBD1 (5 bases). Germline V gene data show CDR1 as DFQATT and CDR2 as SNEGSKA (reference sequence). V was clipped by 3 bases and J by 6 bases, with 9 bases between them. The CDR3 is 12 amino acids. CDR3 nucleotides: TGCAGTGCTAGCGCAGGGTCCAATGAGCAGTTCTTC. Translation: CSASAGSNEQFF.

This clonotype was observed many times. The V and J genes are TRBV7-9 and TRBJ1-1; a weak D match, TRBD1 (5 bases). V shed 5 bases and J shed 2 bases, with 12 bases lying between them. The germline CDR1 and CDR2 sequences are SEHNR and FQNEAQ (reference sequence). The CDR3 consists of 14 residues. The CDR3 DNA reads TGTGCCAGCAGCCCTCCAGGGACTAACACTGAAGCTTTCTTT. Its protein product is CASSPPGTNTEAFF.

Many counts were recorded for this clonotype. The chain joins TRBV24-1 to TRBJ2-2; D uncertain. Germline CDR1 KGHDR, CDR2 SFDVKD. The CDR3 has 16 amino acids. V shed 2 bases and J shed 0 bases, with 9 bases lying between them. CDR3: CATSDYRPPNTGELFF. The CDR3 DNA is TGTGCCACCAGTGATTATCGCCCACCGAACACCGGGGAGCTGTTTTTT.

This clonotype has just a few counts. The rearrangement joins TRBV27 to TRBJ2-2; D is unresolved. The CDR3 is made up of 13 amino acids. With 9 bases removed from V and 0 bases from J, the gap between germline ends came to 8 bases. Germline V gene sequence: CDR1 MNHEY, CDR2 SMNVEV (reference sequence). CDR3 amino acids: CASWFSNTGELFF. The CDR3 DNA is TGTGCCAGTTGGTTTTCGAACACCGGGGAGCTGTTTTTT.

Many counts were recorded for this clonotype. The chain couples TRBV5-1 to TRBJ2-5; 9 nucleotides agree with TRBD2. CDR3 size: 15 residues. Germline V gene data show CDR1 as SGHRS and CDR2 as YFSETQ. Trimming took 4 bases from V and 4 from J; bases not matched to a gene: 8. The chain's CDR3 is CASSLIAGEGETQYF. The CDR3 region has the DNA TGCGCCAGCAGCCTAATAGCGGGAGAGGGAGAGACCCAGTACTTC.

This clonotype was counted ten times or more. Here the CDR3 reads CASSYTNTGEQYF. The CDR3 region has the DNA TGTGCCAGCAGTTACACAAATACAGGCGAGCAGTACTTC. V usage is TRBV6-2 or TRBV6-3 and J usage is TRBJ2-7, with D possibly TRBD1 on 5 matching bases. V dropped 2 bases and J dropped 6 bases, with 11 bases sitting between them. In germline, CDR1 is MNHEY, CDR2 SVGEGT. The CDR3 length is 13 residues.

This clonotype was seen ten or more times. This sequence joins TRBV6-1 and TRBJ2-1; the D gene is possibly TRBD2 (5 bases). Germline V gene lookup returns CDR1 MNHNS and CDR2 SASEGT. The CDR3 contains 15 residues. Trimming removed 1 base at V and 2 bases at J, with 9 bases between. Here the CDR3 DNA reads TGTGCCAGCAGTGAAGAGGCGGGCCCCTACAATGAGCAGTTCTTC. Residues: CASSEEAGPYNEQFF.